This entry is about one T cell receptor (beta chain). Antigen specificity is unknown. Amplified TCR beta CDR3 regions derived from RNA transcripts. The primer set for the first-round RT-PCR of the TCR CDR3 was HTBI. From the multiplex PCR reads, TCRdb called clonotypes with MiXCR, one entry per CDR3 protein. Of fewer than 450,000 distinct CDR3 sequences in the sample, approximately 18% were seen once. This record belongs to a study of T cells in Graves' hyperthyroidism and ophthalmopathy. This CDR3 region has 12 residues. V dropped 6 bases and J dropped 4 bases, with 12 bases sitting between them. Germline CDR1 is DFQATT and CDR2 is SNEGSKA (reference sequence). Study-wide findings and caveats: Most thyroid clonotypes with frequency above 0.001 were detected in blood.

The source of this sequence is a man in his late teens or twenties with Graves' ophthalmopathy. Material for sequencing was blood. The rearrangement links TRBV20-1 to TRBJ1-2; D is undetermined. CDR3 amino acids: CSAPGLSYGYTF. CDR3 nucleotides: TGCAGTGCCCCGGGCCTGAGCTATGGCTACACCTTC.